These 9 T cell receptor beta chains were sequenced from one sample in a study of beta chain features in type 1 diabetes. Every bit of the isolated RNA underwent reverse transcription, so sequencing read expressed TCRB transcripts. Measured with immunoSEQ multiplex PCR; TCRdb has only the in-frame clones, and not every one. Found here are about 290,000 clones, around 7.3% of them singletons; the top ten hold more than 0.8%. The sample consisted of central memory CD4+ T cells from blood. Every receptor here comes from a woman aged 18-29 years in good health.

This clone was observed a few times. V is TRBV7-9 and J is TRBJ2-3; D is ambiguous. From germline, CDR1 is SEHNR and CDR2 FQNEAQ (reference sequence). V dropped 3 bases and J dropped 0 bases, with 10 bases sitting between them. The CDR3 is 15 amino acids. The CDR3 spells CASSFGRSSTDTQYF. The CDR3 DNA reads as TGTGCCAGCAGCTTCGGGCGGTCTAGCACAGATACGCAGTATTTT.

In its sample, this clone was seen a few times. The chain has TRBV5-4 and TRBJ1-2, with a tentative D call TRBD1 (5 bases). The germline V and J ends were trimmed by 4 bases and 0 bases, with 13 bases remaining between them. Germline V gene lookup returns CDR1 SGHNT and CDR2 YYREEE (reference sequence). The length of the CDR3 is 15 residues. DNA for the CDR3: TGTGCCAGCAGCACCGAGGGACGGACTAACTATGGCTACACCTTC. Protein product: CASSTEGRTNYGYTF.

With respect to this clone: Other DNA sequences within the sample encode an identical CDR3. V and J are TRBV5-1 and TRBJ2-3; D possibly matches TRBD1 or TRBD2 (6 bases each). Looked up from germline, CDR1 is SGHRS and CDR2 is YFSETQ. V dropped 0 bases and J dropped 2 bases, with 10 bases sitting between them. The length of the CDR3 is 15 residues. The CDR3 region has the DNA TGCGCCAGCAGCTTGGTACAGGGACTCACAGATACGCAGTATTTT. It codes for CASSLVQGLTDTQYF.

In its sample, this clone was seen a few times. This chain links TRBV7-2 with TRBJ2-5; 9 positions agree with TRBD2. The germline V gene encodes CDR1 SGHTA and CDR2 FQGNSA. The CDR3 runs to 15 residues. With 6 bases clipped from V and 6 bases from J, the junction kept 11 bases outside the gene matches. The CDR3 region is CASRKISGRSKTQYF. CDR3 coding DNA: TGTGCCAGCAGGAAGATTAGCGGGAGATCGAAGACCCAGTACTTC.

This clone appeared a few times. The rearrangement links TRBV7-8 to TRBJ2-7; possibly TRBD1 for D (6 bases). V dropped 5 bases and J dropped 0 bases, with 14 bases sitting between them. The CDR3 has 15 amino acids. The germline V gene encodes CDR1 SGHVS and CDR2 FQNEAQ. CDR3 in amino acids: CASSGGQAISYEQYF. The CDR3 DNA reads TGTGCCAGCAGCGGGGGACAAGCGATCTCCTACGAGCAGTACTTC. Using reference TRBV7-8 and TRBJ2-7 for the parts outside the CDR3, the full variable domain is GAGVSQSPRYKVAKRGQDVALRCDPISGHVSLFWYQQALGQGPEFLTYFQNEAQLDKSGLPSDRFFAERPEGSVSTLKIQRTQQEDSAVYLCASSGGQAISYEQYFGPGTRLTVT.

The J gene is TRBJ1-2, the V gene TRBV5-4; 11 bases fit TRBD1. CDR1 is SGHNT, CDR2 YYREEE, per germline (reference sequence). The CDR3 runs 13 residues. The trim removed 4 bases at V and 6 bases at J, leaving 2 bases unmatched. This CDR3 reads CASSRGQGDGYTF. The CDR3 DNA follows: TGTGCCAGCAGCCGGGGACAGGGGGATGGCTACACCTTC.

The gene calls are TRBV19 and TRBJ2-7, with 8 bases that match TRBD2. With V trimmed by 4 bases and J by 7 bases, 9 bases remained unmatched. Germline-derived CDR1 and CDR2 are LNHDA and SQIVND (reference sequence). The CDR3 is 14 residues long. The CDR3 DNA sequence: TGTGCCAGTAGTACCACTAGCGGCCGTCTGGAGCAGTACTTC. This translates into CASSTTSGRLEQYF.

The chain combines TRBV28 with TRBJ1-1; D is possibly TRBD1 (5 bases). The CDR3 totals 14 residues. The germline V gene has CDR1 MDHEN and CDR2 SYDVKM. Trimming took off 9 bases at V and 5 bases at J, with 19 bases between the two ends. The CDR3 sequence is CASTPQGEWTEAFF. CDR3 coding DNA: TGTGCCAGTACGCCTCAGGGTGAATGGACTGAAGCTTTCTTT. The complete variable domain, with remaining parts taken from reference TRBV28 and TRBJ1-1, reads DVKVTQSSRYLVKRTGEKVFLECVQDMDHENMFWYRQDPGLGLRLIYFSYDVKMKEKGDIPEGYSVSREKKERFSLILESASTNQTSMYLCASTPQGEWTEAFFGQGTRLTVV.

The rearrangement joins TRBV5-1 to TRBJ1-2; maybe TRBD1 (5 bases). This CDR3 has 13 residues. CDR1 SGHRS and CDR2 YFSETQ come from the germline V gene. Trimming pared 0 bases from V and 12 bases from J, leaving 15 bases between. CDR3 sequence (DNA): TGCGCCAGCAGCTTGGGGGGCGACGAAACCGACACCTTC. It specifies CASSLGGDETDTF. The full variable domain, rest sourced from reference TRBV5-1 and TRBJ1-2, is KAGVTQTPRYLIKTRGQQVTLSCSPISGHRSVSWYQQTPGQGLQFLFEYFSETQRNKGNFPGRFSGRQFSNSRSEMNVSTLELGDSALYLCASSLGGDETDTFGSGTRLTVV.